Below are 20 T cell receptor beta chains sequenced from a single sample in a study of blood T cell repertoires in COVID-19 (TCRdb year 2020). The method behind the library was the immunoSEQ multiplex PCR assay. Not all clones reach the TCRdb copy of this immuneACCESS table, which keeps in-frame sequences only. Checked studies attribute under half of the gap to unresolved V genes and leave the rest unexplained. Across this sample there are around 95,000 clones, with 90% seen only once. Clones ranked in the top ten supply about 5.5% of the sample. The sequencing input was peripheral blood. These receptors were collected from a man aged 50 to 59 with acute or convalescent COVID-19.

This clone is a singleton in its sample. This sequence joins TRBV5-1 and TRBJ2-7, with 11 positions matching TRBD1. Per germline, CDR1 SGHRS and CDR2 YFSETQ. Trimming cost V 4 bases and J 4 bases; bases outside gene matches: 4. CDR3 size: 14 residues. DNA for the CDR3: TGCGCCAGCAGCAAAGGACAGGGGGCGTACGAGCAGTACTTC. Its translation is CASSKGQGAYEQYF. Filled out from reference TRBV5-1 and TRBJ2-7, the complete variable domain reads KAGVTQTPRYLIKTRGQQVTLSCSPISGHRSVSWYQQTPGQGLQFLFEYFSETQRNKGNFPGRFSGRQFSNSRSEMNVSTLELGDSALYLCASSKGQGAYEQYFGPGTRLTVT.

This clone was observed a handful of times. The V and J genes are TRBV11-3 and TRBJ1-1, with a tentative D call TRBD1 (5 bases). The V end was cut by 1 base, the J end by 0 bases, with 6 bases between. CDR3 size: 14 residues. Germline V gene data show CDR1 as SGHNT and CDR2 as YENEEA. Written as DNA, the CDR3 is TGTGCCAGCAGCTTAGGGGGCATGAACACTGAAGCTTTCTTT. It yields the protein CASSLGGMNTEAFF.

The J gene is TRBJ2-7, the V gene TRBV3-1 (or the pseudogene TRBV3-2); 9 nucleotides agree with TRBD1. This CDR3 has 16 amino acids. The germline V gene has CDR1 LGHDT and CDR2 YNNKEL (reference sequence). J was trimmed by 10 bases and V by 0 bases; bases with no gene match: 13. This CDR3 reads CASSQDWSGGTGFQYF. The CDR3 bases are TGTGCCAGCAGCCAAGATTGGAGTGGGGGGACAGGGTTCCAGTACTTC.

The CDR3, as DNA: TGTGCCATCACCCGGGGACAGCAAAGCACAGATACGCAGTATTTT. Its translation: CAITRGQQSTDTQYF. The rearrangement links TRBV10-3 to TRBJ2-3, with 7 bases fitting TRBD1. V was pared by 7 bases and J by 0 bases, with 7 bases of the junction left unmatched. The germline CDR1 and CDR2 sequences are ENHRY and SYGVKD. The CDR3 length is 15 residues.

The chain links TRBV6-2 or TRBV6-3 to TRBJ2-5, with D perhaps TRBD2 (5 bases). The V and J ends lost 4 bases and 0 bases respectively, with 15 bases between them. Germline loops: CDR1 MNHEY, CDR2 SVGEGT. The CDR3 sequence is 16 residues long. The CDR3 reads CASSSNSAGNQETQYF. CDR3 DNA: TGTGCCAGCAGTTCCAATAGCGCTGGAAACCAAGAGACCCAGTACTTC.

A single count supports this clone. The chain combines TRBV4-1 with TRBJ1-1; no clear D gene. There are 13 residues in the CDR3. Germline V lookup: CDR1 MGHRA, CDR2 YSYEKL. Trimming took 1 base from V and 2 from J, leaving 5 bases between them. DNA for the CDR3: TGCGCCAGCAGCCAAGGACACAACACTGAAGCTTTCTTT. It is translated as CASSQGHNTEAFF.

V is TRBV7-2 and J is TRBJ2-2; D ambiguous. The CDR3 length is 14 residues. Trimming took off 2 bases at V and 4 bases at J, with 8 bases between the two ends. CDR1 SGHTA and CDR2 FQGNSA come from the germline V gene. CDR3 protein: CASSLKIGTGELFF. The CDR3 DNA follows: TGTGCCAGCAGCTTAAAGATCGGCACCGGGGAGCTGTTTTTT.

J is TRBJ2-1 and V is TRBV18, with D possibly TRBD2 on 6 matching bases. Trimming shortened V by 0 bases and J by 1 base, and 10 bases separated the two germline ends. The CDR3 consists of 16 residues. The germline V gene has CDR1 KGHSH and CDR2 LQKENI. Here the CDR3 DNA reads TGTGCCAGCTCACCACCACGGGGGATTTCCTACAATGAGCAGTTCTTC. Translation: CASSPPRGISYNEQFF.

This rearrangement joins TRBV30 to TRBJ1-6; D is perhaps TRBD1 (5 bases). The CDR3 sequence is 14 residues long. V lost 5 bases, J lost 9 bases, and 17 bases lay in between. Per germline, CDR1 GTSNPN and CDR2 SVGIG (reference sequence). CDR3 loop: CAWRSGGNPSPLHF. CDR3 sequence (DNA): TGTGCCTGGCGGAGTGGGGGGAATCCTTCACCCCTCCACTTT.

The chain uses TRBV7-9 and TRBJ2-1; TRBD2 aligns across 7 bases. Germline loops: CDR1 SEHNR, CDR2 FQNEAQ (reference sequence). The CDR3 contains 15 residues. J was trimmed by 2 bases and V by 1 base; bases with no gene match: 2. The CDR3 DNA sequence: TGTGCCAGCAGCTTAGATGGGAGGGCCTACAATGAGCAGTTCTTC. Its translation is CASSLDGRAYNEQFF.

This sequence joins TRBV19 and TRBJ2-7; TRBD2 aligns across 9 bases. Germline-derived CDR1 and CDR2 are LNHDA and SQIVND (reference sequence). Unmatched junction bases numbered 11, after V lost 2 bases and J lost 3 bases. The length of the CDR3 is 17 residues. The CDR3 reads CASSISILAGRYYEQYF. CDR3 nucleotides: TGTGCCAGTAGTATATCCATCCTAGCGGGAAGGTACTACGAGCAGTACTTC.

This chain connects TRBV6-5 to TRBJ1-4; 9 bases are shared with TRBD1. The junction had 6 bases not matched to a gene; V was cut back by 0 bases and J by 7 bases. This CDR3 is built from 16 residues. CDR1 is MNHEY, CDR2 SVGAGI, per germline. Here the CDR3 reads CASSYSSTGGSEKLFF. For the CDR3, the DNA is TGTGCCAGCAGTTACTCGTCAACAGGGGGCAGTGAAAAACTGTTTTTT.

The chain combines TRBV19 with TRBJ1-5; 10 positions match TRBD1. The V gene's germline CDR1 is LNHDA and CDR2 SQIVND (reference sequence). This CDR3 is built from 16 residues. Trimming cost V 7 bases and J 6 bases; bases outside gene matches: 12. CDR3 coding DNA: TGTGCCAGTAACACCGGGACAGGGGTCGGTTTTCAGCCCCAGCATTTT. Translating it yields CASNTGTGVGFQPQHF.

The chain couples TRBV19 to TRBJ2-7; TRBD2 agrees at 7 bases. The V gene's germline CDR1 is LNHDA and CDR2 SQIVND (reference sequence). Trimming cost V 6 bases and J 4 bases; bases outside gene matches: 9. The CDR3 sequence is 14 residues long. The CDR3 coding sequence is TGTGCCAGTAGACCTAGCGGCAGTACGTACGAGCAGTACTTC. This encodes CASRPSGSTYEQYF.

This chain links TRBV7-9 with TRBJ2-5, with D perhaps TRBD2 (5 bases). The CDR3 extends over 13 amino acids. Trimming removed 3 bases from V and 5 bases from J, with 10 bases in between. Germline V gene sequence: CDR1 SEHNR, CDR2 FQNEAQ (reference sequence). The CDR3 DNA follows: TGTGCCAGCAGCTTGAGGGTTTGGGAGACCCAGTACTTC. Amino acids: CASSLRVWETQYF. Complete variable domain (other parts from reference TRBV7-9 and TRBJ2-5): DTGVSQNPRHKITKRGQNVTFRCDPISEHNRLYWYRQTLGQGPEFLTYFQNEAQLEKSRLLSDRFSAERPKGSFSTLEIQRTEQGDSAMYLCASSLRVWETQYFGPGTRLLVL.

The chain employs TRBV6-4 and TRBJ1-2, with 8 bases matching TRBD1. The CDR3 is 14 residues long. CDR1 and CDR2 from the germline V gene are MRHNA and SNTAGT. V shed 6 bases and J 6 bases; nucleotides not matched to a gene: 9. This chain's CDR3 is CASRPGQGVDGYTF. The CDR3 nucleotides read TGTGCCAGCAGACCTGGACAGGGAGTCGATGGCTACACCTTC.

This clone was observed a handful of times. J is TRBJ2-4 and V is TRBV5-5, with a tentative D call TRBD1 (5 bases). V shed 6 bases and J shed 2 bases, with 6 bases lying between them. Germline V gives CDR1 SGHKS, CDR2 YYEKEE (reference sequence). CDR3 size: 12 residues. The CDR3 DNA follows: TGTGCCAGCACAGGGACCAAAAACATTCAGTACTTC. It yields the protein CASTGTKNIQYF. Drawing the rest from reference TRBV5-5 and TRBJ2-4, the complete variable domain is DAGVTQSPTHLIKTRGQQVTLRCSPISGHKSVSWYQQVLGQGPQFIFQYYEKEERGRGNFPDRFSARQFPNYSSELNVNALLLGDSALYLCASTGTKNIQYFGAGTRLSVL.

This sequence joins TRBV9 and TRBJ2-3; TRBD1 is a possible D gene (5 bases). The germline CDR1 and CDR2 sequences are SGDLS and YYNGEE. V gave up 0 bases and J gave up 2 bases, with 10 bases separating them. The CDR3 contains 15 residues. CDR3 loop: CASSVVPGLTDTQYF. CDR3 nucleotides: TGTGCCAGCAGCGTAGTACCAGGGCTCACAGATACGCAGTATTTT.

This sequence joins TRBV5-4 and TRBJ2-1; perhaps TRBD2 as D (5 bases). Germline CDR1 and CDR2: SGHNT and YYREEE (reference sequence). This CDR3 region has 14 residues. The V end was cut by 4 bases, the J end by 2 bases, with 10 bases between. CDR3 sequence reads: CASSPGETYNEQFF. CDR3 DNA sequence: TGTGCCAGCAGCCCCGGGGAAACCTACAATGAGCAGTTCTTC.

V gene TRBV7-8 combines with J gene TRBJ2-5; tentative D call: TRBD1 (6 bases). This CDR3 region has 13 residues. The V and J ends lost 1 base and 6 bases respectively, with 9 bases between them. Per germline, CDR1 SGHVS and CDR2 FQNEAQ. The CDR3 DNA reads as TGTGCCAGCAGCTTAGACAGGGTTAAGACCCAGTACTTC. Its translation: CASSLDRVKTQYF. Supplemented by reference TRBV7-8 and TRBJ2-5, the full variable domain reads GAGVSQSPRYKVAKRGQDVALRCDPISGHVSLFWYQQALGQGPEFLTYFQNEAQLDKSGLPSDRFFAERPEGSVSTLKIQRTQQEDSAVYLCASSLDRVKTQYFGPGTRLLVL.